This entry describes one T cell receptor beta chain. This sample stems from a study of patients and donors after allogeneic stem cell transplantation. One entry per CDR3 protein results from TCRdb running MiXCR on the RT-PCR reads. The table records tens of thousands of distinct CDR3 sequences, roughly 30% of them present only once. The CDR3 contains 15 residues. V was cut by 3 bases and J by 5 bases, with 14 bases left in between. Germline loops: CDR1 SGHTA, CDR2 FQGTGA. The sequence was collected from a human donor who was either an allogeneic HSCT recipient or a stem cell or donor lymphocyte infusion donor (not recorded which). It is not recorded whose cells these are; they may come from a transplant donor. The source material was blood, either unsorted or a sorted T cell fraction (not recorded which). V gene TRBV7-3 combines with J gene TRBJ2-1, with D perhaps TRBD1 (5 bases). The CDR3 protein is CASSFIRGKHNEQFF. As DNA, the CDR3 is TGTGCCAGCAGCTTCATAAGGGGAAAACACAATGAGCAGTTCTTC.